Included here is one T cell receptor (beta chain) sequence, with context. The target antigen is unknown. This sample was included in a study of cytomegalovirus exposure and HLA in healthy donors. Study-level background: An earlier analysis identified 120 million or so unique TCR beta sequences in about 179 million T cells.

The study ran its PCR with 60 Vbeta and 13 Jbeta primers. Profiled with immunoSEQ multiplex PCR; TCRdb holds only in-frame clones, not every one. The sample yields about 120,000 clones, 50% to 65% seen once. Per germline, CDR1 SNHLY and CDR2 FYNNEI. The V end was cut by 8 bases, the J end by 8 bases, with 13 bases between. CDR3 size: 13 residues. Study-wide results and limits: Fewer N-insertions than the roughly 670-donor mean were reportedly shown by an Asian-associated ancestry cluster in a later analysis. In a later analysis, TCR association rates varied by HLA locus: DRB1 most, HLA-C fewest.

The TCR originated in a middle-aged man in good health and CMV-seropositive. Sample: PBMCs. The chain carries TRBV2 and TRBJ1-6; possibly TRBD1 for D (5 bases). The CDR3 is CASYQEGHSPLHF. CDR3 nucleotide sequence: TGTGCCAGCTACCAGGAGGGACATTCACCCCTCCACTTT. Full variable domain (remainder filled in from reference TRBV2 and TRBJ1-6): EPEVTQTPSHQVTQMGQEVILRCVPISNHLYFYWYRQILGQKVEFLVSFYNNEISEKSEIFDDQFSVERPDGSNFTLKIRSTKLEDSAMYFCASYQEGHSPLHFGNGTRLTVT.